The 20 T cell receptor beta chains listed next were all sequenced from one sample in a study of shared clonotypes between healthy human individuals. Repertoires were generated with immunoSEQ multiplex PCR, while TCRdb's copy carries only in-frame clones and drops some. This table holds fewer than 2.5 million clones, over 85% found once. Sequencing input: naive CD4+ T cells from PBMCs. Specified subset: CD45RA+ positively selected. Receptor source: a man aged 18 to 29 in good health. Some clones in this sample may be carry-over from other donors' samples.

The chain is built from TRBV15 and TRBJ1-1; D gene ambiguous. V gave up 0 bases and J gave up 8 bases, with 16 bases separating them. Germline values: CDR1 LNHNV, CDR2 YYDKDF (reference sequence). The CDR3 runs to 15 residues. CDR3 sequence: CATSREQWASSEAFF. As DNA, the CDR3 is TGTGCCACCAGCAGAGAGCAGTGGGCTTCCTCCGAAGCTTTCTTT.

This chain joins TRBV19 and TRBJ2-5, with D possibly being TRBD2 (6 bases). Germline assignment: CDR1 LNHDA and CDR2 SQIVND (reference sequence). The CDR3 is made up of 17 amino acids. V lost 1 base, J lost 7 bases, and 22 bases lay in between. This CDR3 is CASSIARAGPSGSTQYF. The CDR3 coding sequence is TGTGCCAGTAGTATAGCCCGGGCGGGACCTTCGGGCTCGACCCAGTACTTC. Based on the CDR3 plus reference TRBV19 and TRBJ2-5, the full variable domain is DGGITQSPKYLFRKEGQNVTLSCEQNLNHDAMYWYRQDPGQGLRLIYYSQIVNDFQKGDIAEGYSVSREKKESFPLTVTSAQKNPTAFYLCASSIARAGPSGSTQYFGPGTRLLVL.

This clone was observed a single time. Other DNA sequences in this sample translate to the same CDR3. This chain uses TRBV7-2 with TRBJ1-1, with TRBD1 matching 8 bases. Germline lookup yields CDR1 SGHTA and CDR2 FQGNSA. Trimming at V came to 5 bases and at J to 5 bases, leaving 7 bases not matched to a gene. The CDR3 is 14 amino acids. The CDR3 DNA follows: TGTGCCAGCAGCCAACAGGGACAGGTAACTGAAGCTTTCTTT. It is translated as CASSQQGQVTEAFF.

The rearrangement joins TRBV7-8 to TRBJ2-6, with D uncertain. CDR3 length: 15 residues. V was shortened by 5 bases and J by 0 bases, with 8 bases between the two germline ends. Germline V lookup: CDR1 SGHVS, CDR2 FQNEAQ. The CDR3: CASSPWFSGANVLTF. The CDR3 bases are TGTGCCAGCAGCCCCTGGTTCTCTGGGGCCAACGTCCTGACTTTC.

The gene calls are TRBV27 and TRBJ2-6, with TRBD2 as a possible D gene (5 bases). V was pared by 4 bases and J by 3 bases, with 13 bases between. Germline-derived CDR1 and CDR2 are MNHEY and SMNVEV (reference sequence). The CDR3 has 16 residues. CDR3 sequence (DNA): TGTGCCAGCAGTTATAGAGGGCCTGATGGGGCCAACGTCCTGACTTTC. Amino acids: CASSYRGPDGANVLTF.

The CDR3 nucleotides are TGTGCCAGCAATACAGGGCAGCCCTACGAGCAGTACTTC. Protein sequence: CASNTGQPYEQYF. The rearrangement links TRBV6-1 to TRBJ2-7; TRBD1 is a possible D gene (6 bases). Trimming took 7 bases from V and 2 from J, leaving 12 bases between them. Germline CDR1 and CDR2: MNHNS and SASEGT. This CDR3 region has 13 residues.

V is TRBV28 and J is TRBJ1-4; tentative D call: TRBD1 (6 bases). V lost 6 bases and J 2 bases, leaving 16 bases between the germline ends. Per the germline V gene, CDR1 is MDHEN and CDR2 is SYDVKM. The CDR3 runs 16 residues. CDR3 sequence reads: CASSRPRGVTNEKLFF. CDR3 DNA: TGTGCCAGCAGCCGTCCGAGGGGGGTGACTAATGAAAAACTGTTTTTT.

This rearrangement joins TRBV18 to TRBJ2-1; unclear D gene. The V end lost 4 bases, the J end lost 4 bases, and 14 bases lay between the germline ends. Germline V gene lookup returns CDR1 KGHSH and CDR2 LQKENI. The CDR3 length is 15 residues. Here the CDR3 DNA reads TGTGCCAGCTCACTGGGCCCAGATTCTTACAATGAGCAGTTCTTC. It translates to CASSLGPDSYNEQFF.

The chain combines TRBV5-6 with TRBJ1-1, with D possibly matching TRBD1 (5 bases). The CDR3 has 13 amino acids. Germline V gene lookup returns CDR1 SGHDT and CDR2 YYEEEE. V lost 4 bases, J lost 4 bases, and 11 bases lay in between. Here the CDR3 DNA reads TGTGCCAGCAGCCCCCAGACAGTCACTGAAGCTTTCTTT. Its translation is CASSPQTVTEAFF.

The chain employs TRBV28 and TRBJ1-5; unclear D gene. Germline CDR1 is MDHEN and CDR2 is SYDVKM. Trimming removed 11 bases at V and 2 bases at J, with 16 bases between. CDR3 length equals 14 residues. CDR3 in DNA: TGTGCCGGAGTCGGGGAATGGGGCAATCAGCCCCAGCATTTT. Translated, it gives CAGVGEWGNQPQHF.

This sequence joins TRBV9 and TRBJ2-2; 8 nucleotides match TRBD1. The J segment lost 4 bases and the V segment lost 0 bases, leaving 5 bases of the junction unmatched. The CDR3 contains 16 residues. The germline CDR1 and CDR2 sequences are SGDLS and YYNGEE. CDR3 nucleotide sequence: TGTGCCAGCAGCGTAGTATCAGGGGGCATCACCGGGGAGCTGTTTTTT. Its translation: CASSVVSGGITGELFF.

This clone was observed once. The rearrangement links TRBV7-3 to TRBJ2-5; 7 positions match TRBD2. Germline V lookup: CDR1 SGHTA, CDR2 FQGTGA. There are 14 residues in the CDR3. Trimming took 2 bases from V and 2 from J; bases not matched to a gene: 2. The CDR3 DNA follows: TGTGCCAGCAGCTTAGGCGGGGGACAAGAGACCCAGTACTTC. Its translation is CASSLGGGQETQYF.

V gene TRBV4-2 combines with J gene TRBJ2-3; 9 positions agree with TRBD2. The V segment lost 4 bases and the J segment 3 bases; nucleotides outside the gene matches: 5. The CDR3 contains 15 residues. Germline V lookup: CDR1 LGHNA, CDR2 YNFKEQ. Here the CDR3 reads CASSPRLAGTDTQYF. The CDR3 region has the DNA TGTGCCAGCAGCCCGCGCCTAGCGGGGACAGATACGCAGTATTTT.

This clone came up once. The same CDR3 is also encoded by other DNA sequences in this sample. The V and J genes are TRBV28 and TRBJ2-1, with 8 bases aligning to TRBD2. This CDR3 spans 14 amino acids. The V segment lost 2 bases and the J segment 5 bases; nucleotides outside the gene matches: 2. Germline-derived CDR1 and CDR2 are MDHEN and SYDVKM. The CDR3 loop is CASSLSGSHNEQFF. As DNA, the CDR3 is TGTGCCAGCAGTTTAAGCGGGAGTCACAATGAGCAGTTCTTC.

The count of this clone is one. J is TRBJ1-2 and V is TRBV29-1, with 7 bases matching TRBD1. The CDR3 runs 12 residues. With 7 bases clipped from V and 2 bases from J, the junction kept 4 bases outside the gene matches. CDR1 SQVTM and CDR2 ANQGSEA come from the germline V gene. This CDR3 is CSATQGNYGYTF. CDR3 DNA: TGCAGCGCTACACAGGGGAACTATGGCTACACCTTC.

The genes are TRBV28 and TRBJ1-2, with D tentatively TRBD1 (5 bases). V was shortened by 5 bases and J by 0 bases, with 13 bases between the two germline ends. The CDR3 spans 15 residues. Germline CDR1 MDHEN, CDR2 SYDVKM. In nucleotides, the CDR3 is TGTGCCAGCAGTCCCGCCGGGACCACTAACTATGGCTACACCTTC. Protein sequence: CASSPAGTTNYGYTF.

The J gene is TRBJ2-7, the V gene TRBV11-3; D may be TRBD2 (5 bases). The CDR3 totals 15 residues. V lost 1 base to trimming and J lost 2 bases, with 12 bases between them. Germline CDR1 and CDR2: SGHNT and YENEEA. As DNA, the CDR3 is TGTGCCAGCAGCTTAGGAGGGCCCAGCCCCTACGAGCAGTACTTC. It yields the protein CASSLGGPSPYEQYF. Full variable domain (remainder filled in from reference TRBV11-3 and TRBJ2-7): EAGVVQSPRYKIIEKKQPVAFWCNPISGHNTLYWYLQNLGQGPELLIRYENEEAVDDSQLPKDRFSAERLKGVDSTLKIQPAELGDSAVYLCASSLGGPSPYEQYFGPGTRLTVT.

This clone was picked up one time. The J gene is TRBJ1-3, the V gene TRBV5-1; D is unclear. The CDR3 is 14 residues long. In germline, CDR1 is SGHRS, CDR2 YFSETQ. The ends were cut back, 4 bases at V and 4 bases at J, with 12 bases in the middle. The CDR3 loop reads CASSNAGVGNTIYF. The CDR3 DNA reads TGCGCCAGCAGCAACGCAGGAGTCGGAAACACCATATATTTT.

This clone appeared a single time. Other nucleotide sequences from this sample produce the same CDR3. This chain joins TRBV30 and TRBJ2-2; 7 bases are shared with TRBD1. With 4 bases clipped from V and 6 bases from J, the junction kept 2 bases outside the gene matches. In germline, CDR1 is GTSNPN, CDR2 SVGIG (reference sequence). This CDR3 region has 12 residues. CDR3 DNA sequence: TGTGCCTGGACTCAGGGGGCCGGGGAGCTGTTTTTT. Protein sequence: CAWTQGAGELFF.

In this sample, this clone turned up once. This chain uses TRBV19 with TRBJ1-2, with D unclear. From germline, CDR1 is LNHDA and CDR2 SQIVND (reference sequence). The CDR3 contains 15 residues. V shed 0 bases and J shed 4 bases, with 12 bases lying between them. In DNA, the CDR3 is TGTGCCAGTAGTATAGATCGAGCAGGATCCTATGGCTACACCTTC. Translating gives CASSIDRAGSYGYTF.